The present T cell receptor (beta chain) was sequenced within a study of blood T cells in healthy people across ages. This clonotype was seen more than once but under ten times. Combining a sample-barcoded 5' primer with a J-beta primer mix, a second PCR ran for 7 to 11 cycles. Per-sample output comprised a minimum of 2.5 million paired-end reads containing CDR3. TCRdb independently ran MiXCR on the 5' RACE reads; one entry per CDR3 protein. Here the sample spans 1.5 million to 2 million distinct CDR3 sequences, roughly 27% being singletons. V was cut by 0 bases and J by 2 bases, with 15 bases left in between. Germline CDR1 SGHRS, CDR2 YFSETQ. This CDR3 is built from 16 residues.

This rearrangement joins TRBV5-1 to TRBJ2-7; D uncertain. Sequenced: blood. The origin of this receptor is a woman aged 30 to 39 in good health. CDR3 sequence (DNA): TGCGCCAGCAGCTTGGGGACCTCCTACTCTACCTACGAGCAGTACTTC. It is translated as CASSLGTSYSTYEQYF.